This T cell receptor beta chain was identified in a study of T-cell memory formation after mild COVID-19. Across the study: For the most part, TCR clusters were specific to one donor. Study observations and caveats: Clonal second-wave expansions that peaked on day 37 had unconfirmed SARS-CoV-2 specificity. Pre-infection memory carried some responding clones, suggesting that cross-reactive memory joined.

TCRdb reprocessed the 5' RACE reads with MiXCR, giving one entry per CDR3 protein. The table lists 400,000 to 500,000 distinct CDR3 sequences, around 17% of them singletons. This clonotype was counted only a few times. As yet, its antigen is unknown. This CDR3 has 12 residues. Per germline, CDR1 SGHNT and CDR2 YYREEE (reference sequence). V was clipped by 4 bases and J by 5 bases, with 10 bases between them. This receptor was obtained from a man aged 18 to 29 who had mild COVID-19 (a few samples of this study predate the infection). Cell type and time point are not known. Source material: PBMCs or a T cell subset sorted from them (not recorded which). This chain links TRBV5-4 with TRBJ2-7; D not certain. CDR3 nucleotides: TGTGCCAGCAGCCAAAGCTCTAACGAGCAGTACTTC. This translates into CASSQSSNEQYF.